This TCR beta chain was profiled in a study of radiation and T cells in renal cell carcinoma. Time point in this sample: baseline pretreatment blood. The sample's treatment: 15 Gy SBRT to primary tumor, nephrectomy 4 weeks later. The germline CDR1 and CDR2 sequences are SQVTM and ANQGSEA. With 4 bases removed from V and 1 base from J, the gap between germline ends came to 11 bases. The CDR3 runs 14 residues. This clone was recorded many times. The antigen remains unidentified. Findings and limits, study-wide: No pretreatment tumor biopsies were available for baseline clonotypes.

Libraries were prepared by immunoSEQ multiplex PCR; TCRdb keeps only in-frame clonotypes and omits some of them. Here the sample spans tens of thousands of clones, 82% being singletons. The sequence was obtained from a man aged 55-75 years with renal cell carcinoma. The starting material was blood, obtained from a patient whose treatment included radiotherapy and nephrectomy. The J gene is TRBJ2-1, the V gene TRBV29-1, with D unclear. The CDR3 DNA follows: TGCAGCGTTGGAGTGGGCGGTTCCTACAATGAGCAGTTCTTC. Its protein is CSVGVGGSYNEQFF.